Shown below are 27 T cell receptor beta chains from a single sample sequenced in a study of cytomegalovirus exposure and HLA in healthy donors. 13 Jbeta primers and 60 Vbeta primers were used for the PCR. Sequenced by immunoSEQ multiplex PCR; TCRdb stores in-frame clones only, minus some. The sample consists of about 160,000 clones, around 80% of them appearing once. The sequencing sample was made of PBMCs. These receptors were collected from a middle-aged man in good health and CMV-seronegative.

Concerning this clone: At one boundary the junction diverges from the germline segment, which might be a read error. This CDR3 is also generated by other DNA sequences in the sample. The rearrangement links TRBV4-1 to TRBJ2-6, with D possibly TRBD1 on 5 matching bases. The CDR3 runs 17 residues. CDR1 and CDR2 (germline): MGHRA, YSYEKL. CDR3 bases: TGCGCCAGCAGCCTGGGGCCAGGCGACTCTGGGGCCAACGTCTTGACTTTC. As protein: CASSLGPGDSGANVLTF.

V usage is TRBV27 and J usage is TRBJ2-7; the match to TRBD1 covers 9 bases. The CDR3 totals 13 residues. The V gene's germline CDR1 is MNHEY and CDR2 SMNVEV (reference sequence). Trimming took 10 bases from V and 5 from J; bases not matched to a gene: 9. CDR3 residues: CATWDRVTNEQYF. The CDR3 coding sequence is TGTGCCACATGGGACAGGGTGACCAACGAGCAGTACTTC.

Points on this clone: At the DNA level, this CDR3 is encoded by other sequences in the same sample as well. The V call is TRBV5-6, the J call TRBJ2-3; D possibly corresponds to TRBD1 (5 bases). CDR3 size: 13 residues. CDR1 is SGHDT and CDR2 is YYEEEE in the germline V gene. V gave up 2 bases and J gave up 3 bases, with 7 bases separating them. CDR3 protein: CASSLGATDTQYF. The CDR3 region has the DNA TGTGCCAGCAGCTTAGGGGCTACAGATACGCAGTATTTT.

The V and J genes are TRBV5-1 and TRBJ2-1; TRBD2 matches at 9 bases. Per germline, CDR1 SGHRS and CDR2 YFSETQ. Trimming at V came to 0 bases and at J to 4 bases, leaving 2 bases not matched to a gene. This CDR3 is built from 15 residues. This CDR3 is CASSLETSGYNEQFF. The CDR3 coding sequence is TGCGCCAGCAGCTTGGAAACTAGCGGGTACAATGAGCAGTTCTTC.

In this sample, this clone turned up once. The CDR3 nucleotides read TGTGCCAGCAGCTTAGAGTTGAGGCGCTACACCTTC. This sequence encodes CASSLELRRYTF. The chain is built from TRBV7-2 and TRBJ1-2; D is uncertain. CDR3 size: 12 residues. CDR1 SGHTA and CDR2 FQGNSA come from the germline V gene. Trimming took off 1 base at V and 9 bases at J, with 9 bases between the two ends.

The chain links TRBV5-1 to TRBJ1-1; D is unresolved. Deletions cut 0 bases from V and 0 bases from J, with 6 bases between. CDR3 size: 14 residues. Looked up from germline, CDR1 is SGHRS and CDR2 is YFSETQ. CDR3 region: CASSLAPMNTEAFF. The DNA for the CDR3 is TGCGCCAGCAGCTTGGCACCTATGAACACTGAAGCTTTCTTT.

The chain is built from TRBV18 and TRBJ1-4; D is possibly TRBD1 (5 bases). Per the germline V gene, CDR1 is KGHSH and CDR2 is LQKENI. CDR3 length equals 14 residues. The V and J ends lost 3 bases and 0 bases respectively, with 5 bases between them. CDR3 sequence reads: CASSPRATNEKLFF. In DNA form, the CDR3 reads TGTGCCAGCTCACCCAGGGCAACTAATGAAAAACTGTTTTTT.

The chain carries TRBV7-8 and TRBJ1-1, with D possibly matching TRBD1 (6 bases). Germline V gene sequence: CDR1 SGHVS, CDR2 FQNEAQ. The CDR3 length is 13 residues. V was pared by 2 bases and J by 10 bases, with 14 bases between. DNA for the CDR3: TGTGCCAGCAGCTTAATGGCAGGGGAGGGAGCTTTCTTT. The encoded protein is CASSLMAGEGAFF.

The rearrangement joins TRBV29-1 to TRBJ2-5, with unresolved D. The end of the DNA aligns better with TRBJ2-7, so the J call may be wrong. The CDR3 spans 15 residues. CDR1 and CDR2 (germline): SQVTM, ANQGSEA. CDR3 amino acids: CSVGPFPGKHYEQYF. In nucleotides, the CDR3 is TGCAGCGTTGGCCCATTCCCCGGAAAGCACTACGAGCAGTACTTC.

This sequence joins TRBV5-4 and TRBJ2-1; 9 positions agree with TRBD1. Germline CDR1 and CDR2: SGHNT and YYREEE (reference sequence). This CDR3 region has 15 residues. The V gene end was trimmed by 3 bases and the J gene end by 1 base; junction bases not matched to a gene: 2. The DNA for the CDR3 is TGTGCCAGCAGCTGGACAGGGGCTTCCTACAATGAGCAGTTCTTC. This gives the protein CASSWTGASYNEQFF.

The CDR3 bases are TGTGCCAGCAAGGGTTATCGACGGGGTTATTCACCCCTCCACTTT. Translating it yields CASKGYRRGYSPLHF. V usage is TRBV6-5 and J usage is TRBJ1-6; D remains ambiguous. Trimming removed 7 bases from V and 8 bases from J, with 18 bases in between. This CDR3 region has 15 residues. The germline gives CDR1 MNHEY, CDR2 SVGAGI.

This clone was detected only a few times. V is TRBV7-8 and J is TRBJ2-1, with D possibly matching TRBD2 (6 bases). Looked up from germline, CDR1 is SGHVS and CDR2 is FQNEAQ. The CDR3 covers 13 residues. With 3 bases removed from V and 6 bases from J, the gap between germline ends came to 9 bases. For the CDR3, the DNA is TGTGCCAGCAGCTTTTTCGGGGGCAATGAGCAGTTCTTC. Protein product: CASSFFGGNEQFF.

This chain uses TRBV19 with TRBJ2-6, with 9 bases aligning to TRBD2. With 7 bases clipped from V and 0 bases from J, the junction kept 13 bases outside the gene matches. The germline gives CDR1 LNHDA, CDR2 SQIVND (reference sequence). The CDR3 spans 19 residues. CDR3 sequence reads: CASTVYGSGGFSGANVLTF. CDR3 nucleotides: TGTGCCAGTACAGTCTACGGCAGCGGGGGGTTCTCTGGGGCCAACGTCCTGACTTTC.

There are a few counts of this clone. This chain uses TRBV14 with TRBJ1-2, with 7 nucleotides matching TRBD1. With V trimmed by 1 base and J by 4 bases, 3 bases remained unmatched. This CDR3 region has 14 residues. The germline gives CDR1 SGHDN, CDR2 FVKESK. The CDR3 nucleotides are TGTGCCAGCAGCCAAGTTGCAGGGGGCTATGGCTACACCTTC. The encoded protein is CASSQVAGGYGYTF.

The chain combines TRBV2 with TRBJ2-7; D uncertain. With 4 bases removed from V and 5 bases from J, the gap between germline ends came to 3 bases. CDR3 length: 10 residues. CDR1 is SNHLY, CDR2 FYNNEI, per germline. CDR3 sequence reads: CASSVNEQYF. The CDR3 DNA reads TGTGCCAGCAGTGTCAACGAGCAGTACTTC.

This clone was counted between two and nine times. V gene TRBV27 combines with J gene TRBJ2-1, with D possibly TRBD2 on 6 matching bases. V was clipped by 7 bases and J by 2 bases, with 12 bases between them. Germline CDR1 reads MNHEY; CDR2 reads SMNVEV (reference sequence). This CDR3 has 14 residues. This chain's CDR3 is CASMEGTTYNEQFF. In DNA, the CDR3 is TGTGCCAGCATGGAGGGGACCACCTACAATGAGCAGTTCTTC.

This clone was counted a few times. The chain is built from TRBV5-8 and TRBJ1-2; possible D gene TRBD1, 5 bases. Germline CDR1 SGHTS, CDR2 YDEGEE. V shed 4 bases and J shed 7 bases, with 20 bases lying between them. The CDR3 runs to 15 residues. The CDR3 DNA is TGTGCCAGCAGCCCCCGGGGGGTGAGCCAGCGTGGCTACACCTTC. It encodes CASSPRGVSQRGYTF.

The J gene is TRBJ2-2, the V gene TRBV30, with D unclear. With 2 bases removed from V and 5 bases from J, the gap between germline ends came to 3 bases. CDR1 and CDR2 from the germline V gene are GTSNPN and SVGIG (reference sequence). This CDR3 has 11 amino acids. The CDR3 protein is CAWSTTGELFF. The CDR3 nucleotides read TGTGCCTGGAGTACTACCGGGGAGCTGTTTTTT.

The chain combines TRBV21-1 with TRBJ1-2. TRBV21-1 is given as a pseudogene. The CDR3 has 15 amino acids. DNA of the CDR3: TGTGCCAGCAGCAAAGAAGAGGGTTTCTGCTATGGCTACACCTTC. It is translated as CASSKEEGFCYGYTF.

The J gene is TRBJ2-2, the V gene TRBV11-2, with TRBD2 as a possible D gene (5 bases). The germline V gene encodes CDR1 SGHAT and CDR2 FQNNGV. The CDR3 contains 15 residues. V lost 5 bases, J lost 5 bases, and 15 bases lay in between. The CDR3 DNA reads TGTGCCAGCAGCCCCAGGAGGCCGGCGACCGGGGAGCTGTTTTTT. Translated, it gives CASSPRRPATGELFF.

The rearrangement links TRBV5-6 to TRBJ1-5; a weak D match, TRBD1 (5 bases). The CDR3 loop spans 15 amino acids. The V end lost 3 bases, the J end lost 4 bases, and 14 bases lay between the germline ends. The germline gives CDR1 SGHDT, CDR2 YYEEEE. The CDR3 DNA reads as TGTGCCAGCAGCTGGGCCGGGGGGAGTAATCAGCCCCAGCATTTT. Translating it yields CASSWAGGSNQPQHF.

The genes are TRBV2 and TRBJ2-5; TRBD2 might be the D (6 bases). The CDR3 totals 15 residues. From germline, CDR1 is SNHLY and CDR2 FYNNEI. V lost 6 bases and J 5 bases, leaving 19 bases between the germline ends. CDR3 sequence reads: CASSTQVVRGETQYF. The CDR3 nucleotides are TGTGCCAGCAGCACCCAAGTAGTACGGGGGGAGACCCAGTACTTC.

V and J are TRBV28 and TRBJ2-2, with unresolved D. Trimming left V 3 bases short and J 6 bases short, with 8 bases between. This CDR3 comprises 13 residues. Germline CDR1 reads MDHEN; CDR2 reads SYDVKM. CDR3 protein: CASSFSSSGELFF. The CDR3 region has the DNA TGTGCCAGCAGTTTTAGTAGTTCCGGGGAGCTGTTTTTT.

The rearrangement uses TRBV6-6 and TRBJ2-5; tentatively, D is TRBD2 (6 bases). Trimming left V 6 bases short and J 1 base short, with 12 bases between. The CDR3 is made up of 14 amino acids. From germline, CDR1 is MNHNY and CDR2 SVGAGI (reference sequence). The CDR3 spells CASRLGGVQETQYF. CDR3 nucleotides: TGTGCCAGCAGGCTGGGCGGGGTCCAAGAGACCCAGTACTTC.

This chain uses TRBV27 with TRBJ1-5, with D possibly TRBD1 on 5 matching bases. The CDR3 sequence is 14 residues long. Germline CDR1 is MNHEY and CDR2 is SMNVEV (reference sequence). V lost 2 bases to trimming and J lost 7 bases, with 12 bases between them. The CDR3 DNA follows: TGTGCCAGCAGTTTAGCAGGGTTTGACCAGCCCCAGCATTTT. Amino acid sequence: CASSLAGFDQPQHF.

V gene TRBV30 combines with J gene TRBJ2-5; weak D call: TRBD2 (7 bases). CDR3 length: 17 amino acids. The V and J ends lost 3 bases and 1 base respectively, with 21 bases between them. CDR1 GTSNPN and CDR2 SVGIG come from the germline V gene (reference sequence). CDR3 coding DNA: TGTGCCTGGAGACCCCTGGGCGGGGGCCCCCTCCAAGAGACCCAGTACTTC. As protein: CAWRPLGGGPLQETQYF. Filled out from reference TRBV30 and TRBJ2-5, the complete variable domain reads SQTIHQWPATLVQPVGSPLSLECTVEGTSNPNLYWYRQAAGRGLQLLFYSVGIGQISSEVPQNLSASRPQDRQFILSSKKLLLSDSGFYLCAWRPLGGGPLQETQYFGPGTRLLVL.

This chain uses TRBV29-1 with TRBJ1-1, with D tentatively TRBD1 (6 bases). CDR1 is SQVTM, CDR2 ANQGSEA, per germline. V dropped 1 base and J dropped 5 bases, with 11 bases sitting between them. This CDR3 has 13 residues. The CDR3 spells CSVEGHQGTEAFF. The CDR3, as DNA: TGCAGCGTTGAAGGTCATCAGGGGACTGAAGCTTTCTTT.